This entry features one T cell receptor beta chain sequence. What it recognizes is unknown. This sample is drawn from a study of OX40 agonist ivuxolimab in advanced cancers. Study details: Subjects had a mean age of about 65 years, with a range of 23 to 79; almost 85% were male.

General study points: Low levels of normalized T-cell clonal expansion also appeared in some nonresponders.

The table came from immunoSEQ multiplex PCR; TCRdb's copy has only in-frame clones and leaves some out. The table records approximately 90,000 clones, about 90% of them present only once. The CDR3 runs 12 residues. Trimming took off 3 bases at V and 4 bases at J, with 7 bases between the two ends. Germline CDR1 is MGHDK and CDR2 is SYGVNS. The sequencing used CD4+ or CD8+ T cells sorted from blood, collected in a trial of the OX40 agonist ivuxolimab. The TCR was taken from an adult with an advanced solid tumor such as melanoma, head and neck, liver or kidney cancer. The V gene is TRBV25-1, the J gene TRBJ2-7; D not resolved. CDR3 amino acids: CASSEGLYEQYF. CDR3 sequence (DNA): TGTGCCAGCAGTGAGGGGTTGTACGAGCAGTACTTC.